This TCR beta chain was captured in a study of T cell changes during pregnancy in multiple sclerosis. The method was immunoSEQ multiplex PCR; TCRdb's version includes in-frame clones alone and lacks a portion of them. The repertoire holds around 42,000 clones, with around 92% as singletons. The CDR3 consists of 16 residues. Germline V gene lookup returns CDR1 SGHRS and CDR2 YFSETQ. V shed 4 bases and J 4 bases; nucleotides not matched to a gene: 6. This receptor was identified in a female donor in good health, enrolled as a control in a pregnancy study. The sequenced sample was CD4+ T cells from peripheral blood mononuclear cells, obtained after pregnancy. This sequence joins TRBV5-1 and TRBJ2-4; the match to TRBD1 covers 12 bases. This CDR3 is CASSRGQGASKNIQYF. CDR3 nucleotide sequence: TGCGCCAGCAGCCGGGGACAGGGGGCGTCTAAAAACATTCAGTACTTC.